The clone carrying this T cell receptor beta chain was seen only once. Measured with immunoSEQ multiplex PCR; TCRdb has only the in-frame clones, and not every one. This repertoire shows a few hundred thousand clones, roughly 70% found once; its top ten account for roughly 14%. V was trimmed by 6 bases and J by 1 base, leaving 22 bases between them. The germline V gene encodes CDR1 MDHEN and CDR2 SYDVKM. This CDR3 region has 18 residues. The data are from a study of cytotoxic CD8 clonotypes in ibrutinib-treated CLL. The chain combines TRBV28 with TRBJ2-4; tentative D call: TRBD1 (6 bases). Specimen: PBMCs, collected after 24 months of ibrutinib treatment. The source is a human donor with chronic lymphocytic leukemia. This chain's CDR3 is CASRPLAGDLNAKNIQYF. CDR3 bases: TGTGCCAGCAGGCCACTTGCAGGGGACCTTAACGCCAAAAACATTCAGTACTTC. Combining the CDR3 with reference TRBV28 and TRBJ2-4 gives the whole variable domain DVKVTQSSRYLVKRTGEKVFLECVQDMDHENMFWYRQDPGLGLRLIYFSYDVKMKEKGDIPEGYSVSREKKERFSLILESASTNQTSMYLCASRPLAGDLNAKNIQYFGAGTRLSVL.